These 24 T cell receptor beta chains were sequenced from one sample in a study of blood T cell repertoires in COVID-19. Repertoires were generated with immunoSEQ multiplex PCR, while TCRdb's copy carries only in-frame clones and drops some. The sample yields around 210,000 clones, 89% seen once. The sample consisted of PBMCs or T cells enriched from blood (not recorded which). All receptors derive from a young woman who had recovered from COVID-19.

CDR3 DNA sequence: TGTGCCAGCAGAGAGGGACAGGTAAAAGACACTGAAGCTTTCTTT. Residues: CASREGQVKDTEAFF. The rearrangement links TRBV6-4 to TRBJ1-1; TRBD1 matches 8 bases. The length of the CDR3 is 15 residues. With 6 bases clipped from V and 3 bases from J, the junction kept 9 bases outside the gene matches. Germline CDR1 reads MRHNA; CDR2 reads SNTAGT.

The chain joins TRBV4-1 to TRBJ1-5; TRBD1 might be the D (5 bases). This CDR3 has 15 amino acids. The germline V and J ends were trimmed by 5 bases and 4 bases, with 15 bases remaining between them. Germline CDR1 MGHRA, CDR2 YSYEKL. CDR3 protein: CASSSKRGSNQPQHF. The CDR3 nucleotides are TGCGCCAGCAGCTCCAAAAGGGGAAGTAATCAGCCCCAGCATTTT.

The J gene is TRBJ2-2, the V gene TRBV27; D unclear. The CDR3 loop spans 15 amino acids. Germline V gene data show CDR1 as MNHEY and CDR2 as SMNVEV (reference sequence). V lost 6 bases and J lost 6, with 17 bases in between. The CDR3 region is CASSRPRQAPGELFF. CDR3 nucleotide sequence: TGTGCCAGCAGCCGACCCCGTCAGGCCCCCGGGGAGCTGTTTTTT.

The chain has TRBV19 and TRBJ2-3; tentatively, D is TRBD1 (6 bases). The CDR3 spans 16 residues. Germline V gene data show CDR1 as LNHDA and CDR2 as SQIVND (reference sequence). V was pared by 1 base and J by 1 base, with 12 bases between. The CDR3 is CASSIVTGQRTDTQYF. The CDR3 DNA follows: TGTGCCAGTAGTATAGTTACTGGACAGCGCACAGATACGCAGTATTTT.

This chain connects TRBV20-1 to TRBJ2-7, with D possibly matching TRBD2 (6 bases). Germline-derived CDR1 and CDR2 are DFQATT and SNEGSKA (reference sequence). Trimming took 3 bases from V and 0 from J, leaving 12 bases between them. The CDR3 totals 14 residues. As DNA, the CDR3 is TGCAGTGCTAGTCCTAGCGCAATCTCCTACGAGCAGTACTTC. It codes for CSASPSAISYEQYF.

The gene calls are TRBV28 and TRBJ1-2, with 9 bases identical to TRBD1. The J segment lost 7 bases and the V segment lost 5 bases, leaving 5 bases of the junction unmatched. The germline V gene encodes CDR1 MDHEN and CDR2 SYDVKM. The CDR3 consists of 13 residues. CDR3 nucleotide sequence: TGTGCCAGCAGTCGGACAGGGGAGTCTGGCTACACCTTC. Protein: CASSRTGESGYTF.

V gene TRBV27 combines with J gene TRBJ2-5; the D gene is possibly TRBD2 (6 bases). The CDR3 totals 15 residues. Between the trimmed V and J ends, which lost 4 bases and 9 bases, there was a span of 21 bases. Germline CDR1 is MNHEY and CDR2 is SMNVEV (reference sequence). This CDR3 reads CASSSVPGPGRPQYF. The CDR3 region has the DNA TGTGCCAGCAGTTCCGTCCCGGGACCAGGGAGGCCCCAGTACTTC.

In this sample, this clone turned up many times. The chain has TRBV4-1 and TRBJ1-5, with D tentatively TRBD1 (5 bases). Trimming pared 0 bases from V and 0 bases from J, leaving 12 bases between. The germline gives CDR1 MGHRA, CDR2 YSYEKL. This CDR3 is 17 amino acids long. The CDR3 coding sequence is TGCGCCAGCAGCCAAGATCTTGGGCAGGGTAGCAATCAGCCCCAGCATTTT. This gives the protein CASSQDLGQGSNQPQHF.

This chain joins TRBV5-1 and TRBJ1-1; TRBD1 matches 8 bases. The CDR3 totals 14 residues. Germline V CDR1 and CDR2: SGHRS, YFSETQ. The J segment lost 0 bases and the V segment lost 5 bases, leaving 3 bases of the junction unmatched. The CDR3 DNA follows: TGCGCCAGCAGTTCGGACAGGGTGAACACTGAAGCTTTCTTT. Protein product: CASSSDRVNTEAFF.

This chain connects TRBV6-5 to TRBJ1-1; D is ambiguous. This CDR3 region has 14 residues. Looked up from germline, CDR1 is MNHEY and CDR2 is SVGAGI. Trimming took off 7 bases at V and 2 bases at J, with 14 bases between the two ends. The CDR3 nucleotides are TGTGCCAGCATGAGGTCCGGACTTAACACTGAAGCTTTCTTT. Its protein is CASMRSGLNTEAFF.

This sequence joins TRBV9 and TRBJ2-1, with 12 bases identical to TRBD2. This CDR3 contains 17 residues. The V segment lost 3 bases and the J segment 0 bases; nucleotides outside the gene matches: 4. CDR1 and CDR2 (germline): SGDLS, YYNGEE. The CDR3 loop is CASSATSGGISYNEQFF. The CDR3 coding sequence is TGTGCCAGCAGCGCTACTAGCGGGGGGATCTCCTACAATGAGCAGTTCTTC. Using reference TRBV9 and TRBJ2-1 for the parts outside the CDR3, the full variable domain is DSGVTQTPKHLITATGQRVTLRCSPRSGDLSVYWYQQSLDQGLQFLIQYYNGEERAKGNILERFSAQQFPDLHSELNLSSLELGDSALYFCASSATSGGISYNEQFFGPGTRLTVL.

J is TRBJ1-6 and V is TRBV28; the match to TRBD1 covers 10 bases. CDR3 length: 16 amino acids. After removal of 4 bases from V and 7 bases from J, the junction contained 7 bases not matched to a gene. From germline, CDR1 is MDHEN and CDR2 SYDVKM. CDR3 DNA sequence: TGTGCCAGCAGTTGGGACCGGACAGGGGGGAATTCACCCCTCCACTTT. Protein product: CASSWDRTGGNSPLHF.

The V and J genes are TRBV10-2 and TRBJ2-7; D is possibly TRBD2 (6 bases). Per germline, CDR1 WSHSY and CDR2 SAAADI. V dropped 7 bases and J dropped 2 bases, with 27 bases sitting between them. CDR3 size: 18 residues. CDR3 protein: CASKSDGWSSERPYEQYF. The CDR3 nucleotides read TGCGCCAGCAAGTCCGACGGGTGGTCTAGCGAAAGGCCCTACGAGCAGTACTTC.

This clone was detected once. V and J are TRBV24-1 and TRBJ2-1, with 9 bases identical to TRBD2. The length of the CDR3 is 16 residues. Germline V gene lookup returns CDR1 KGHDR and CDR2 SFDVKD. V dropped 3 bases and J dropped 12; count of bases not matched to a gene: 14. The CDR3 DNA reads TGTGCCACCAGTGATGGTAGCGGGGGCCCCCGTCGCGGGCAGTTCTTC. This gives the protein CATSDGSGGPRRGQFF.

V is TRBV28 and J is TRBJ1-2; 7 bases match TRBD1. Germline values: CDR1 MDHEN, CDR2 SYDVKM. Trimming cost V 7 bases and J 4 bases; bases outside gene matches: 15. The CDR3 extends over 16 amino acids. CDR3: CASITGQSKSGYGYTF. The CDR3 nucleotides read TGTGCCAGCATTACGGGACAGTCCAAATCCGGCTATGGCTACACCTTC.

This chain joins TRBV9 and TRBJ2-3; 7 nucleotides agree with TRBD2. This CDR3 has 12 amino acids. Per the germline V gene, CDR1 is SGDLS and CDR2 is YYNGEE. V lost 3 bases to trimming and J lost 9 bases; unmatched junction nucleotides: 4. The CDR3 sequence is CASSETGGTQYF. The CDR3 bases are TGTGCCAGCAGCGAGACGGGGGGAACGCAGTATTTT. Supplemented by reference TRBV9 and TRBJ2-3, the full variable domain reads DSGVTQTPKHLITATGQRVTLRCSPRSGDLSVYWYQQSLDQGLQFLIQYYNGEERAKGNILERFSAQQFPDLHSELNLSSLELGDSALYFCASSETGGTQYFGPGTRLTVL.

The chain recombines TRBV4-1 with TRBJ1-1; unclear D gene. V lost 3 bases and J lost 6, with 11 bases in between. Germline values: CDR1 MGHRA, CDR2 YSYEKL. CDR3 size: 13 residues. CDR3 sequence: CASSHEGFAEAFF. The CDR3, as DNA: TGCGCCAGCAGCCATGAGGGTTTCGCTGAAGCTTTCTTT.

This rearrangement joins TRBV11-2 to TRBJ2-3; 13 bases map to TRBD2. Germline trimming cut 5 bases from V and 8 bases from J; bases unmatched to any gene: 7. Germline V gives CDR1 SGHAT, CDR2 FQNNGV. The CDR3 contains 15 residues. The CDR3 sequence is CASSPTGTSGTTQYF. The CDR3 DNA is TGTGCCAGCAGCCCTACCGGGACTAGCGGGACTACGCAGTATTTT.

The V gene is TRBV5-4, the J gene TRBJ2-5, with D unresolved. Trimming cost V 4 bases and J 0 bases, with 10 bases left between them. Germline CDR1 is SGHNT and CDR2 is YYREEE (reference sequence). The CDR3 totals 14 residues. CDR3: CASSQVGNQETQYF. CDR3 DNA: TGTGCCAGCAGCCAAGTTGGCAACCAAGAGACCCAGTACTTC.

CDR3 bases: TGTGCCTGGAGTGTACGAGGTTCGTCCCAGCATTTT. It is translated as CAWSVRGSSQHF. The J gene is TRBJ1-5, the V gene TRBV30; no clear D. Germline V CDR1 and CDR2: GTSNPN, SVGIG (reference sequence). The CDR3 is 12 residues long. Deletions cut 0 bases from V and 11 bases from J, with 11 bases between.

This clone was recorded only once. The gene calls are TRBV28 and TRBJ1-2, with TRBD1 matching 12 bases. Per germline, CDR1 MDHEN and CDR2 SYDVKM. There are 16 residues in the CDR3. J gave up 1 base and V 8 bases, and 8 bases lay outside the gene matches. DNA of the CDR3: TGTGCCAGCCGTCCCGGGACAGGGGGCATTAACTATGGCTACACCTTC. Its translation is CASRPGTGGINYGYTF.

This chain joins TRBV12-5 and TRBJ1-2, with TRBD1 matching 9 bases. Germline V gene lookup returns CDR1 LGHNT and CDR2 FRNRAP. J lost 4 bases, V lost 4 bases, and 4 bases had no gene match. The CDR3 loop spans 14 amino acids. The CDR3 DNA sequence: TGTGCTAGTGGTTCCGGACAGGGGTCCTATGGCTACACCTTC. Encoded protein: CASGSGQGSYGYTF.

The V and J genes are TRBV29-1 and TRBJ2-7; 8 positions agree with TRBD2. The CDR3 sequence is 13 residues long. Germline V lookup: CDR1 SQVTM, CDR2 ANQGSEA. The trim removed 5 bases at V and 3 bases at J, leaving 6 bases unmatched. The CDR3 DNA sequence: TGCAGCGTTTCGGGAGGGTTTCTCTACGAGCAGTACTTC. This encodes CSVSGGFLYEQYF.

The chain uses TRBV19 and TRBJ2-3; a possible D gene is TRBD2 (6 bases). V lost 6 bases and J lost 1, with 11 bases in between. The CDR3 runs to 14 residues. The germline V gene has CDR1 LNHDA and CDR2 SQIVND (reference sequence). The CDR3 DNA reads as TGTGCCAGTAGCGGAGGAGGGGGCACAGATACGCAGTATTTT. It translates to CASSGGGGTDTQYF.